Below, 26 T cell receptor beta chains from the same sample are listed, as sequenced in a study of T cells after yellow fever vaccination. A single record per CDR3 protein comes from TCRdb applying MiXCR to the 5' RACE reads. The data hold 100,000 to 150,000 distinct CDR3 sequences, with roughly 10% observed a single time. The sequencing used CD8+ T cells sorted from PBMCs, collected on the day of the yellow fever booster vaccination. These receptors originate from a man aged 18 to 29 who received the YFV17D yellow fever vaccine.

This clonotype was seen a few times. The chain combines TRBV6-5 with TRBJ1-1, with a possible D match to TRBD1 (5 bases). The CDR3 is made up of 14 amino acids. Germline values: CDR1 MNHEY, CDR2 SVGAGI. The V and J ends lost 3 bases and 4 bases respectively, with 12 bases between them. The CDR3 region has the DNA TGTGCCAGCAGTTATCAGGGAGGGAGCACTGAAGCTTTCTTT. Its protein product is CASSYQGGSTEAFF.

The chain employs TRBV4-3 and TRBJ2-1, with TRBD1 matching 11 bases. Germline lookup yields CDR1 LGHNA and CDR2 YSLEER. Unmatched junction bases numbered 2, after V lost 1 base and J lost 6 bases. The CDR3 sequence is 15 residues long. The DNA of the CDR3 is TGCGCCAGCAGCCAAGCCGGGACAGGGGGCAATGAGCAGTTCTTC. This gives the protein CASSQAGTGGNEQFF.

The genes are TRBV2 and TRBJ1-1; D call uncertain. CDR3 size: 14 residues. Trimming took 3 bases from V and 5 from J, leaving 13 bases between them. CDR1 SNHLY and CDR2 FYNNEI come from the germline V gene. CDR3 residues: CASSEVSSGTEAFF. In DNA form, the CDR3 reads TGTGCCAGCAGTGAGGTTTCCTCGGGGACTGAAGCTTTCTTT. The full variable domain, rest sourced from reference TRBV2 and TRBJ1-1, is EPEVTQTPSHQVTQMGQEVILRCVPISNHLYFYWYRQILGQKVEFLVSFYNNEISEKSEIFDDQFSVERPDGSNFTLKIRSTKLEDSAMYFCASSEVSSGTEAFFGQGTRLTVV.

This clonotype occurred a few times. The gene calls are TRBV12-3 or TRBV12-4 and TRBJ2-3; a weak D match, TRBD2 (5 bases). Between the trimmed V and J ends, which lost 2 bases and 4 bases, there was a span of 13 bases. There are 15 residues in the CDR3. The CDR3 coding sequence is TGTGCCAGCAGTTTATCTGAGGGCGCGGCAGATACGCAGTATTTT. This translates into CASSLSEGAADTQYF.

The sample holds a few counts of this clonotype. The gene calls are TRBV15 and TRBJ2-6, with D unresolved. The CDR3 consists of 15 residues. Germline lookup yields CDR1 LNHNV and CDR2 YYDKDF (reference sequence). V dropped 3 bases and J dropped 0 bases, with 6 bases sitting between them. The CDR3, as DNA: TGTGCCACCAGCAGGGGCGACTCTGGGGCCAACGTCCTGACTTTC. It codes for CATSRGDSGANVLTF.

V gene TRBV4-1 combines with J gene TRBJ2-2, with D possibly being TRBD1 or TRBD2 (5 bases each). V was shortened by 1 base and J by 7 bases, with 16 bases between the two germline ends. There are 16 residues in the CDR3. Germline loops: CDR1 MGHRA, CDR2 YSYEKL. CDR3 protein: CASSQVSASGRGELFF. The CDR3 bases are TGCGCCAGCAGCCAAGTTAGCGCCTCAGGGCGCGGGGAGCTGTTTTTT.

This clonotype has only a few counts. The chain joins TRBV19 to TRBJ2-2; weak D call: TRBD1 (7 bases). The V gene's germline CDR1 is LNHDA and CDR2 SQIVND (reference sequence). The CDR3 sequence is 15 residues long. V was pared by 2 bases and J by 5 bases, with 12 bases between. CDR3 DNA sequence: TGTGCCAGTAGTATATCCCCAGGGGGGACCGGGGAGCTGTTTTTT. Translating gives CASSISPGGTGELFF.

This clonotype was seen repeatedly, ten times or more. The chain recombines TRBV15 with TRBJ2-3, with 7 positions matching TRBD2. V shed 0 bases and J 1 base; nucleotides not matched to a gene: 13. This CDR3 contains 19 residues. In germline, CDR1 is LNHNV, CDR2 YYDKDF (reference sequence). CDR3 in DNA: TGTGCCACCAGCAGAGAGTTCGGGTTACAAGCGGGACGCACAGATACGCAGTATTTT. It specifies CATSREFGLQAGRTDTQYF.

This clonotype was seen repeatedly, ten times or more. This sequence joins TRBV4-3 and TRBJ2-7; D gene ambiguous. The CDR3 sequence is 14 residues long. CDR1 LGHNA and CDR2 YSLEER come from the germline V gene. V lost 2 bases to trimming and J lost 3 bases, with 11 bases between them. The DNA of the CDR3 is TGCGCCAGCAGCCAACGATTCACCGGCTACGAGCAGTACTTC. It yields the protein CASSQRFTGYEQYF.

The CDR3: CASSKALPYEQYV. For the CDR3, the DNA is TGTGCCAGCAGCAAAGCGCTACCCTACGAGCAGTACGTC. The chain employs TRBV21-1 and TRBJ2-7. TRBV21-1 is tagged as a pseudogene. The CDR3 sequence is 13 residues long.

The V gene is TRBV10-3, the J gene TRBJ2-1; D tentatively fits TRBD1 or TRBD2 (6 bases each). Trimming shortened V by 0 bases and J by 8 bases, and 14 bases separated the two germline ends. This CDR3 has 15 residues. CDR1 is ENHRY, CDR2 SYGVKD, per germline. In nucleotides, the CDR3 is TGTGCCATCAGTGAGTCAGGAGGGGGGTACTATGAGCAGTTCTTC. This codes for CAISESGGGYYEQFF.

This clonotype has more than one count but fewer than ten. This chain joins TRBV4-3 and TRBJ2-2; D is possibly TRBD2 (5 bases). Per the germline V gene, CDR1 is LGHNA and CDR2 is YSLEER. The V and J ends lost 4 bases and 2 bases respectively, with 8 bases between them. This CDR3 contains 14 residues. The CDR3 reads CASSPGVNTGELFF. CDR3 in DNA: TGCGCCAGCAGCCCCGGGGTAAACACCGGGGAGCTGTTTTTT.

This chain uses TRBV19 with TRBJ1-5, with D possibly TRBD1 on 5 matching bases. The V and J ends lost 5 bases and 7 bases respectively, with 12 bases between them. The CDR3 consists of 13 residues. The V gene's germline CDR1 is LNHDA and CDR2 SQIVND (reference sequence). The chain's CDR3 is CASSGGGIQPQHF. In nucleotides, the CDR3 is TGTGCCAGTAGTGGGGGGGGTATCCAGCCCCAGCATTTT.

This clonotype was recorded many times. V and J are TRBV7-3 and TRBJ2-1; 8 bases map to TRBD2. The CDR3 extends over 16 amino acids. CDR1 and CDR2 from the germline V gene are SGHTA and FQGTGA. Losses at the gene ends were 2 bases for V and 7 bases for J; bases not matched to a gene: 10. The CDR3: CASSLWPGGPGNEQFF. DNA for the CDR3: TGTGCCAGCAGCTTATGGCCGGGGGGGCCCGGGAATGAGCAGTTCTTC.

In this sample, this clonotype turned up a few times. V is TRBV7-2 and J is TRBJ2-7, with D perhaps matching TRBD2 (6 bases). CDR3 length: 13 residues. The ends were cut back, 6 bases at V and 2 bases at J, with 11 bases in the middle. Per germline, CDR1 SGHTA and CDR2 FQGNSA. CDR3 DNA: TGTGCCAGCAGGCGAGCGGGCACCTACGAGCAGTACTTC. It codes for CASRRAGTYEQYF.

This clonotype appeared many times. V is TRBV5-1 and J is TRBJ2-3, with a tentative D call TRBD2 (6 bases). V gave up 0 bases and J gave up 0 bases, with 11 bases separating them. The CDR3 runs to 16 residues. Germline V gives CDR1 SGHRS, CDR2 YFSETQ. The CDR3 nucleotides are TGCGCCAGCAGCTTGGCTGATGCGGGGAGCACAGATACGCAGTATTTT. Its protein product is CASSLADAGSTDTQYF.

This clonotype came up many times. The genes are TRBV4-3 and TRBJ2-3; 7 bases are shared with TRBD1. The germline V gene has CDR1 LGHNA and CDR2 YSLEER. Trimming cost V 0 bases and J 5 bases; bases outside gene matches: 23. The CDR3 spans 21 residues. DNA of the CDR3: TGCGCCAGCAGCCAAGATGGAATCGTTGGGGTTTTAGGGGGCGCGGGAGATACGCAGTATTTT. Translation gives CASSQDGIVGVLGGAGDTQYF.

The chain has TRBV4-3 and TRBJ1-5, with D perhaps matching TRBD1 (6 bases). The CDR3 contains 15 residues. V was cut by 1 base and J by 4 bases, with 11 bases left in between. Germline assignment: CDR1 LGHNA and CDR2 YSLEER. CDR3 region: CASSQGGGGNQPQHF. The CDR3 DNA follows: TGCGCCAGCAGCCAAGGAGGGGGTGGAAATCAGCCCCAGCATTTT.

A few counts support this clonotype. The V and J genes are TRBV5-1 and TRBJ2-5, with D possibly TRBD2 on 7 matching bases. Germline assignment: CDR1 SGHRS and CDR2 YFSETQ. V was pared by 0 bases and J by 4 bases, with 13 bases between. The CDR3 has 15 residues. CDR3 coding DNA: TGCGCCAGCAGCTTGGTAGGGGGGGCCCTAGAGACCCAGTACTTC. The encoded protein is CASSLVGGALETQYF.

This chain joins TRBV12-3 or TRBV12-4 and TRBJ1-4; D is uncertain. Deletions cut 5 bases from V and 11 bases from J, with 9 bases between. The CDR3 is made up of 11 amino acids. CDR3 loop: CASSPHSKLFF. The CDR3, as DNA: TGTGCCAGCAGTCCCCACTCGAAACTGTTTTTT.

This clonotype was observed a handful of times. This sequence joins TRBV5-4 and TRBJ2-7; 7 bases are a match to TRBD1. The CDR3 length is 14 residues. Germline V gene lookup returns CDR1 SGHNT and CDR2 YYREEE (reference sequence). Unmatched junction bases numbered 5, after V lost 3 bases and J lost 2 bases. CDR3 region: CASSSPGTAYEQYF. Here the CDR3 DNA reads TGTGCCAGCAGCTCACCCGGGACAGCCTACGAGCAGTACTTC. Based on the CDR3 plus reference TRBV5-4 and TRBJ2-7, the full variable domain is ETGVTQSPTHLIKTRGQQVTLRCSSQSGHNTVSWYQQALGQGPQFIFQYYREEENGRGNFPPRFSGLQFPNYSSELNVNALELDDSALYLCASSSPGTAYEQYFGPGTRLTVT.

This clonotype was observed a few times. The chain is built from TRBV5-5 and TRBJ2-7; TRBD2 aligns across 10 bases. The length of the CDR3 is 16 residues. Per the germline V gene, CDR1 is SGHKS and CDR2 is YYEKEE (reference sequence). J was trimmed by 0 bases and V by 3 bases; bases with no gene match: 6. The CDR3 region is CASSYLSGGPSYEQYF. CDR3 DNA sequence: TGTGCCAGCAGCTACCTTAGCGGGGGGCCCTCCTACGAGCAGTACTTC.

This clonotype turned up a few times. The V and J genes are TRBV5-6 and TRBJ2-1; either TRBD1 or TRBD2 may fit D (5 bases each). Trimming left V 0 bases short and J 6 bases short, with 16 bases between. Germline assignment: CDR1 SGHDT and CDR2 YYEEEE. The CDR3 extends over 16 amino acids. CDR3 DNA: TGTGCCAGCAGCTTGGCCGGGGACCCCTCCCTCAATGAGCAGTTCTTC. Translation: CASSLAGDPSLNEQFF.

The rearrangement uses TRBV4-2 and TRBJ1-1; perhaps TRBD1 as D (6 bases). Deletions cut 2 bases from V and 1 base from J, with 11 bases between. The CDR3 has 15 amino acids. Germline CDR1 is LGHNA and CDR2 is YNFKEQ. CDR3 nucleotide sequence: TGTGCCAGCAGCCAATCCTTGGGGGCGAACACTGAAGCTTTCTTT. The encoded protein is CASSQSLGANTEAFF.

The gene calls are TRBV6-1 and TRBJ1-4; 7 bases line up with TRBD1. CDR1 is MNHNS, CDR2 SASEGT, per germline. The CDR3 is made up of 16 amino acids. V shed 3 bases and J 7 bases; nucleotides not matched to a gene: 11. The CDR3, as DNA: TGTGCCAGCAGTGATCCTGGGGCAGGGGGTACTGAAAAACTGTTTTTT. Amino acid sequence: CASSDPGAGGTEKLFF.

This clonotype came up a few times. The V and J genes are TRBV27 and TRBJ1-1; D ambiguous. The germline V gene has CDR1 MNHEY and CDR2 SMNVEV (reference sequence). The V end lost 4 bases, the J end lost 1 base, and 7 bases lay between the germline ends. The length of the CDR3 is 13 residues. In nucleotides, the CDR3 is TGTGCCAGCAGTTGGCGGGAGAACACTGAAGCTTTCTTT. This sequence encodes CASSWRENTEAFF.